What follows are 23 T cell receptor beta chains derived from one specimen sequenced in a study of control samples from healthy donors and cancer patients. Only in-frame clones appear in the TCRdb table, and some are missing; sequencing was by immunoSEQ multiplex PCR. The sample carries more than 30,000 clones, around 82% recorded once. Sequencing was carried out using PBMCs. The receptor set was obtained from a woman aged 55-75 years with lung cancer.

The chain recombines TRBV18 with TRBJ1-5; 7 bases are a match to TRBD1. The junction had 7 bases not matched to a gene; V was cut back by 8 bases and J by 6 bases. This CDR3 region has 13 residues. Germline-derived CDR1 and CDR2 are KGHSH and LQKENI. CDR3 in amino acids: CASQTGASQPQHF. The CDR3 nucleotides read TGTGCCAGCCAAACAGGGGCAAGTCAGCCCCAGCATTTT.

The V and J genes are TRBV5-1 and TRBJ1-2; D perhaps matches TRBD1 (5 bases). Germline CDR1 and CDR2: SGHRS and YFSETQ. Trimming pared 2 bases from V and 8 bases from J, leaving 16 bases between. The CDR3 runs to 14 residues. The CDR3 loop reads CASSLRGLPLGYTF. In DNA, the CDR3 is TGCGCCAGCAGCTTAAGGGGACTCCCGTTAGGCTACACCTTC.

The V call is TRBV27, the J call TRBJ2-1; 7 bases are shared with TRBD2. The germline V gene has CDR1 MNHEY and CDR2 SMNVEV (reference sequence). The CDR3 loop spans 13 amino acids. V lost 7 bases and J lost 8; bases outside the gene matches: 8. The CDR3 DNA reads TGTGCCAGCATAGCTAGCGGAGTGGATGAGCAGTTCTTC. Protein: CASIASGVDEQFF.

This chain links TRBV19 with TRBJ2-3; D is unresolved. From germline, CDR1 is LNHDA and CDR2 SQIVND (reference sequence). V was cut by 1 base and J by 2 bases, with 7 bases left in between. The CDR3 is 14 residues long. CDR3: CASSIGLYTDTQYF. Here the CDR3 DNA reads TGTGCCAGTAGTATAGGCCTATACACAGATACGCAGTATTTT. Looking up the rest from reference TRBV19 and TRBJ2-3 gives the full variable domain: DGGITQSPKYLFRKEGQNVTLSCEQNLNHDAMYWYRQDPGQGLRLIYYSQIVNDFQKGDIAEGYSVSREKKESFPLTVTSAQKNPTAFYLCASSIGLYTDTQYFGPGTRLTVL.

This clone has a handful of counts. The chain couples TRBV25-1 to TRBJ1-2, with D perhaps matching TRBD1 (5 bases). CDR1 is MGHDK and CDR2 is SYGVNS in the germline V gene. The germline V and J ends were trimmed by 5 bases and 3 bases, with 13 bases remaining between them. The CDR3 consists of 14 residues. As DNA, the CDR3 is TGTGCCAGCAGTTTATCAGGAGGGGACTATGGCTACACCTTC. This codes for CASSLSGGDYGYTF.

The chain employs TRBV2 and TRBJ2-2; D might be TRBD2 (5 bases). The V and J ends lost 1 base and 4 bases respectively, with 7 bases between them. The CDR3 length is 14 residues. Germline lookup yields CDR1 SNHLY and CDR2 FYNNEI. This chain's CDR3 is CASSEEAGTGELFF. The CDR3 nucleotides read TGTGCCAGCAGTGAAGAGGCGGGCACCGGGGAGCTGTTTTTT.

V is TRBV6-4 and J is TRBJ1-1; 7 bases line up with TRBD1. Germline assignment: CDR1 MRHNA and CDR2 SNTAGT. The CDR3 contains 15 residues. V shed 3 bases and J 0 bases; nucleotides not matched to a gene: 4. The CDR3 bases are TGTGCCAGCAGTGAGGAGGGGGCAATGAACACTGAAGCTTTCTTT. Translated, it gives CASSEEGAMNTEAFF.

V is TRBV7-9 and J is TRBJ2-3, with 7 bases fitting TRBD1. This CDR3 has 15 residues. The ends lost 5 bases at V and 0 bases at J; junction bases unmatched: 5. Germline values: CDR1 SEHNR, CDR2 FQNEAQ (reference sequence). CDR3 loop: CASSPRTGSTDTQYF. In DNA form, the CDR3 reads TGTGCCAGCAGCCCACGGACAGGTAGCACAGATACGCAGTATTTT.

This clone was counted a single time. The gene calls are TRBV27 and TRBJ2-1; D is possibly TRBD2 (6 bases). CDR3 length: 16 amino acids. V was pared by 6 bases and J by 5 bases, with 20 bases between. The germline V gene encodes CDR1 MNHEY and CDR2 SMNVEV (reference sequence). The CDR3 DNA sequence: TGTGCCAGCAGCCCACGTTGGCCCCCGGGGGACAATGAGCAGTTCTTC. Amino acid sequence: CASSPRWPPGDNEQFF.

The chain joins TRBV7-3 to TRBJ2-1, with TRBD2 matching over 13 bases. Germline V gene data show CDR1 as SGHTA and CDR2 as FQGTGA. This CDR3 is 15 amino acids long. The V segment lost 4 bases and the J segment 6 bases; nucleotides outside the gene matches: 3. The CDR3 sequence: CASSYGTSGTNEQFF. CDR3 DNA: TGTGCCAGCAGCTATGGGACTAGCGGGACCAATGAGCAGTTCTTC.

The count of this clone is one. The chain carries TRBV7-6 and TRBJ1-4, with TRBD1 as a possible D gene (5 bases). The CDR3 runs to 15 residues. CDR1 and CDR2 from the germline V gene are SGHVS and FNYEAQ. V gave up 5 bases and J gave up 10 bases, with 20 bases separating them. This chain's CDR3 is CASSTSGTKSGKLFF. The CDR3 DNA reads TGTGCCAGCAGCACCTCCGGGACCAAGTCAGGAAAACTGTTTTTT.

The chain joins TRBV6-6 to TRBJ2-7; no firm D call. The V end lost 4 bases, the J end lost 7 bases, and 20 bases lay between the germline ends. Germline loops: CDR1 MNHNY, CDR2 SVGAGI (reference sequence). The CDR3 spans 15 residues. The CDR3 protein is CASSSLSVGYMEQYF. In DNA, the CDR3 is TGTGCCAGCAGTTCTTTGAGCGTAGGCTACATGGAGCAGTACTTC.

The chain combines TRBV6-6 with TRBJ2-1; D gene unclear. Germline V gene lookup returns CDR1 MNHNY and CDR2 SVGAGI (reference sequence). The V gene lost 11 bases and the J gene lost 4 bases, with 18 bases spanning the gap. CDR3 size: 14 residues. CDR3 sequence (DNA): TGTGCCTGTGAAGTCTCCATGGGGTACAATGAGCAGTTCTTC. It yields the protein CACEVSMGYNEQFF.

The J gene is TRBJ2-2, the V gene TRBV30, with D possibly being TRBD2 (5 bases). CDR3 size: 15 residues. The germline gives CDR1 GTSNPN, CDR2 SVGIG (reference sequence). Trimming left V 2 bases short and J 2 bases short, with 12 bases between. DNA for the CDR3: TGTGCCTGGAGTCCCCGGACTGCAAACACCGGGGAGCTGTTTTTT. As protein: CAWSPRTANTGELFF.

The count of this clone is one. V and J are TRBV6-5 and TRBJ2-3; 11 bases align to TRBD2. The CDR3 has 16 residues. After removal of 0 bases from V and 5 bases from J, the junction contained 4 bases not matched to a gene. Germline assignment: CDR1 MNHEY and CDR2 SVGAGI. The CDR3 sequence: CASSYSLAGVRDTQYF. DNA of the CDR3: TGTGCCAGCAGTTACTCACTAGCGGGGGTAAGAGATACGCAGTATTTT.

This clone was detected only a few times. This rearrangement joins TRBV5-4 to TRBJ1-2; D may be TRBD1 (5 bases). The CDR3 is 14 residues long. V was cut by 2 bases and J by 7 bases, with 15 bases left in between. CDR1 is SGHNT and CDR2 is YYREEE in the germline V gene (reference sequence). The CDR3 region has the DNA TGTGCCAGCAGCTTCGAGGTATCAGGGCTTGGCTACACCTTC. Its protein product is CASSFEVSGLGYTF. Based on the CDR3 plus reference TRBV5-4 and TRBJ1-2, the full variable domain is ETGVTQSPTHLIKTRGQQVTLRCSSQSGHNTVSWYQQALGQGPQFIFQYYREEENGRGNFPPRFSGLQFPNYSSELNVNALELDDSALYLCASSFEVSGLGYTFGSGTRLTVV.

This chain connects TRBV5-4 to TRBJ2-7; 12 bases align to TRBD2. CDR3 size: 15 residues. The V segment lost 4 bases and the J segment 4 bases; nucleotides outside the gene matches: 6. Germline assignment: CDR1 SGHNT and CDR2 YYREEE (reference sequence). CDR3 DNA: TGTGCCAGCAGCGCCGGGACTAGCGGGCAATACGAGCAGTACTTC. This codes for CASSAGTSGQYEQYF.

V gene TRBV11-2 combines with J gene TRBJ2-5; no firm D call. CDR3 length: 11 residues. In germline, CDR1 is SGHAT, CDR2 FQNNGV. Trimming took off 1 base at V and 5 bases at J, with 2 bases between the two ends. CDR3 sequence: CASSLGETQYF. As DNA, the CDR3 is TGTGCCAGCAGCTTAGGGGAGACCCAGTACTTC.

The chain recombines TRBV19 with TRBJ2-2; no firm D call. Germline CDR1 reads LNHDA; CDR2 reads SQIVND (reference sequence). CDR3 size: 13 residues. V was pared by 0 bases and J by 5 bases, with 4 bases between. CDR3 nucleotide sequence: TGTGCCAGTAGTATAGATGGGACCGGGGAGCTGTTTTTT. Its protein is CASSIDGTGELFF. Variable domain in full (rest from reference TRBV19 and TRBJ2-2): DGGITQSPKYLFRKEGQNVTLSCEQNLNHDAMYWYRQDPGQGLRLIYYSQIVNDFQKGDIAEGYSVSREKKESFPLTVTSAQKNPTAFYLCASSIDGTGELFFGEGSRLTVL.

This CDR3 is CASSLVGLAGGSRYNEQFF. As DNA, the CDR3 is TGCGCCAGCAGCTTGGTCGGACTAGCGGGAGGGTCTAGGTACAATGAGCAGTTCTTC. The chain combines TRBV5-1 with TRBJ2-1; 15 bases map to TRBD2. V shed 0 bases and J 4 bases; nucleotides not matched to a gene: 8. The CDR3 consists of 19 residues. Germline CDR1 is SGHRS and CDR2 is YFSETQ.

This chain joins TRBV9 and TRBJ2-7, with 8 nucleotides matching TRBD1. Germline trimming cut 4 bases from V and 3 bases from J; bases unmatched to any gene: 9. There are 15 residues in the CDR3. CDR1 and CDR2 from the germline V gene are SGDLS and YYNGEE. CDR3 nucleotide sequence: TGTGCCAGCAGCCCACAGGGGGAGATGTTCTACGAGCAGTACTTC. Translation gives CASSPQGEMFYEQYF.

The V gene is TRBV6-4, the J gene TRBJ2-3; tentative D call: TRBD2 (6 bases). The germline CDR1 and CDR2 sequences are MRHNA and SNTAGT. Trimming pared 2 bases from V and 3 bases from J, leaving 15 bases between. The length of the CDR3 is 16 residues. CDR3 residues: CASSDRAGRGTDTQYF. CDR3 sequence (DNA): TGTGCCAGCAGTGACAGGGCAGGGCGGGGAACAGATACGCAGTATTTT.

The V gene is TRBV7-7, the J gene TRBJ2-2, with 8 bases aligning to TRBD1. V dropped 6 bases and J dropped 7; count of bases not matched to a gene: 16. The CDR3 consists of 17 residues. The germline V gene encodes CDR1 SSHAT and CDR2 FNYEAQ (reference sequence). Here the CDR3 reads CASRIGAGGDGSGELFF. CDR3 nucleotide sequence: TGTGCCAGCAGGATTGGGGCAGGGGGCGATGGGAGCGGGGAGCTGTTTTTT.